The rows below give T cell receptor beta chains drawn from one sample of a study of T cell clones after liver transplantation. Libraries were prepared by immunoSEQ multiplex PCR; TCRdb keeps only in-frame clonotypes and omits some of them. The sample gives 55,000 to 80,000 clones, 90% of which show up once; 2% to 3% is in the top ten. Specimen: CD4+ T cells from blood, collected before liver transplant. The receptors originated from a human donor who received a liver transplant. CDR3s include the opening cysteine and the closing phenylalanine or tryptophan. A D gene is named only where the DNA matches it firmly. The size entry is marked missing in some rows and otherwise reads once, few, many or a size class.

>TRBD1|TRBJ1-1|-|TRBV7-2
TGTGCCAGCAGCTTGATTCCGGCAGGGGGCACTGAAGCTTTCTTT
CASSLIPAGGTEAFF
>-|TRBJ2-3|-|TRBV14
TGTGCCAGCAGCCAGGGAAGTCCAGATACGCAGTATTTT
CASSQGSPDTQYF
>TRBD1|TRBJ1-3|-|TRBV19
TGTGCCAGTAGTATACAGGGGGCGCGGGGAAACACCATATATTTT
CASSIQGARGNTIYF
>TRBD1|TRBJ1-1|-|TRBV28
TGTGCCAGCAGTTTATACAAAACAGGGGGCTACACTGAAGCTTTCTTT
CASSLYKTGGYTEAFF
>TRBD1|TRBJ2-2|few|TRBV11-3
TGTGCCAGCAGCTTCAGGACAGGGGGTGATACCGGGGAGCTGTTTTTT
CASSFRTGGDTGELFF
>-|TRBJ2-1|-|TRBV7-6
TGTGCCAGCAGCCCCCCGGGCCACAATGAGCAGTTCTTC
CASSPPGHNEQFF
>-|TRBJ1-5|-|TRBV27
TGTGCCAGCAGGCCGTGGGCAGGGGAGGACAATCAGCCCCAGCATTTT
CASRPWAGEDNQPQHF
>TRBD2|TRBJ2-7|-|TRBV11-2
TGTGCCAGCAGTTTCACTAGCGGGAGGGACTACGAGCAGTACTTC
CASSFTSGRDYEQYF
>-|TRBJ1-3|-|TRBV7-6
TGTGCCAGCAGCTTAGTAGGTGGAAACACCATATATTTT
CASSLVGGNTIYF
>TRBD2|TRBJ2-3|-|TRBV27
TGTGCCAGCAGAACTAGCGGGAGGGGTTCTAGCACAGATACGCAGTATTTT
CASRTSGRGSSTDTQYF
>-|TRBJ1-5|-|TRBV29-1
TGCAGCGTTGAAGAGGGCAGAGGAGGCAATCAGCCCCAGCATTTT
CSVEEGRGGNQPQHF
>-|TRBJ2-1|-|TRBV7-9
TGTGCCAGCAGCTTTAATTCTCAGCCCCATGAGCAGTTCTTC
CASSFNSQPHEQFF
>-|TRBJ2-7|-|TRBV29-1
TGCAGCGTTGAAGTCGTCGCTAGTGAGCAGTACTTC
CSVEVVASEQYF
>TRBD2|TRBJ2-3|-|TRBV2
TGTGCCAGCAGGCCGGGACTAGCGGGATTCTCCTCCCAGGCAGATACGCAGTATTTT
CASRPGLAGFSSQADTQYF
>-|TRBJ2-5|-|TRBV9
TGTGCCAGCAGCGCCCGGACGTCACAAGAGACCCAGTACTTC
CASSARTSQETQYF
>-|TRBJ2-7|-|TRBV7-3
TGTGCCAGCAGCTTAAGTTCCAGCCATTGGGGCGAGCAGTACTTC
CASSLSSSHWGEQYF
>TRBD1|TRBJ2-7|-|TRBV23-1
TGCGCCAGCAGGTCTGGACAGGCATACTACGAGCAGTACTTC
CASRSGQAYYEQYF
>-|TRBJ1-5|-|TRBV27
TGTGCCAGCAGCCCTATCGAGAGGCCTAATCAGCCCCAGCATTTT
CASSPIERPNQPQHF
>TRBD2|TRBJ2-1|-|TRBV30
TGTGCCTGGAGCGCAGGACTAGCGGGCCATGAGCAGTTCTTC
CAWSAGLAGHEQFF
>-|TRBJ2-7|-|TRBV5-4
TGTGCCAGCAGCTCCAATGACAGGGAGCAGTACTTC
CASSSNDREQYF
>-|TRBJ2-3|-|TRBV5-4
TGTGCCAGCAGCTTGGTTAGGGGCGGGACAGATACGCAGTATTTT
CASSLVRGGTDTQYF
>-|TRBJ1-1|-|TRBV28
TGTGCCAGCAGCCCGGGGGGGGCGGGGAACACTGAAGCTTTCTTT
CASSPGGAGNTEAFF
>TRBD1|TRBJ2-7|-|TRBV14
TGTGCCAGCAGCCAAGATAGGGGGCGGAACGAGCAGTACTTC
CASSQDRGRNEQYF
>-|TRBJ2-3|-|TRBV7-7
TGTGCTAGCAGCGACAGCCGGTTGGATACGCAGTATTTT
CASSDSRLDTQYF
>TRBD2|TRBJ2-5|-|TRBV7-9
TGTGCCAGCAGCTTAGCGCATATAGCGGGGGGTCAAGAGACCCAGTACTTC
CASSLAHIAGGQETQYF
>TRBD2|TRBJ2-7|few|TRBV28
TGTGCCAGCAGCCTGCTAGCGGGAGGGAACGAGCAGTACTTC
CASSLLAGGNEQYF
>-|TRBJ1-1|-|TRBV7-8
TGTGCCAGCAGCTTAGGCCCACGTGGGCCAGCTTTCTTT
CASSLGPRGPAFF
>-|TRBJ2-7|-|TRBV21-1
TGTGCCACCTACTACGAGCAGTACTTC
CATYYEQYF
>-|TRBJ2-1|once|TRBV19
TGTGCCAGTAGTACTACCCCGACGACAGTCAATGAGCAGTTCTTC
CASSTTPTTVNEQFF
>TRBD1|TRBJ2-3|once|TRBV7-8
TGTGCCAGCAGCGAGGACAGGGGTGCCACAGATACGCAGTATTTT
CASSEDRGATDTQYF
>TRBD2|TRBJ2-4|-|TRBV13
TGTGCCAGCGGGAGGGCCGCCAAAAACATTCAGTACTTC
CASGRAAKNIQYF
>-|TRBJ2-3|-|TRBV28
TGTGCCAGCAGTTCGACAGATACGCAGTATTTT
CASSSTDTQYF
>-|TRBJ2-5|-|TRBV20-1
TGCAGTGCCGCGGGACAAGAGACCCAGTACTTC
CSAAGQETQYF
>-|TRBJ1-4|-|TRBV10-3
TGTGCCATCAGCCCCGACGGTACCAAACTGTTTTTT
CAISPDGTKLFF
>-|TRBJ2-2|-|TRBV10-3
TGTGCCATCAGTGACGCCGGGAGAAAAAACACCGGGGAGCTGTTTTTT
CAISDAGRKNTGELFF
>TRBD1|TRBJ1-1|-|TRBV19
TGTGCCAGTAGTTACAGGGGAGGCACTGAAGCTTTCTTT
CASSYRGGTEAFF
>-|TRBJ1-1|-|TRBV5-6
TGTGCCAGCAGCCATGACAGGAACACTGAAGCTTTCTTT
CASSHDRNTEAFF
>TRBD2|TRBJ2-1|-|TRBV29-1
TGCAGCGTTGAACTAGCGGGAGGGTTCCGGGGCAGTGAGCAGTTCTTC
CSVELAGGFRGSEQFF
>-|TRBJ2-5|-|TRBV25-1
TGTGCCAGCAGGAGGAGTCAAGAGACCCAGTACTTC
CASRRSQETQYF
>TRBD2|TRBJ2-5|-|TRBV15
TGTGCCACCAGCAGGCTTCGACTAGCCGGCGAGACCCAGTACTTC
CATSRLRLAGETQYF
>TRBD2|TRBJ2-1|few|TRBV19
TGTGCCAGTAGTCTTAGCGGGATCTCCTACAATGAGCAGTTCTTC
CASSLSGISYNEQFF
>-|TRBJ1-5|-|TRBV28
TGTGCCAGCAGTTCCCCGGGACATAGCAATCAGCCCCAGCATTTT
CASSSPGHSNQPQHF
>-|TRBJ2-1|-|TRBV5-4
TGTGCCAGCAGCTCTAACTTACCCGGAGATGAGCAGTTCTTC
CASSSNLPGDEQFF
>-|TRBJ2-7|-|TRBV7-3
TGTGCCAGCAGCTTAGACCCGGGCCTGGGGAGTCACGAGCAGTACTTC
CASSLDPGLGSHEQYF
>-|TRBJ2-7|-|TRBV7-6
TGTGCCAGCAGCTTAGCGCACGGGGGTACCTACGAGCAGTACTTC
CASSLAHGGTYEQYF
>-|TRBJ2-5|-|TRBV7-8
TGTGCCAGCAGCTTGAGGAGAATCCAAGAGACCCAGTACTTC
CASSLRRIQETQYF
>-|TRBJ2-3|-|TRBV7-6
TGTGCCAGCAGCGGGCAACGAGGTTTTGTAACAGATACGCAGTATTTT
CASSGQRGFVTDTQYF
>TRBD2|TRBJ2-7|-|TRBV7-8
TGTGCCAGCAGCTTAGAGGGACTAGCGGGAAGTATCCGCTACGAGCAGTACTTC
CASSLEGLAGSIRYEQYF
>-|TRBJ1-1|once|TRBV6-1
TGTGCCAGCAGTGAATGGGGGCAGAACACTGAAGCTTTCTTT
CASSEWGQNTEAFF
>TRBD2|TRBJ2-5|-|TRBV11-3
TGTGCCAGCAGCTTAGATGGAAGCGGGAGGACGGAGACCCAGTACTTC
CASSLDGSGRTETQYF
>-|TRBJ2-1|-|TRBV7-6
TGTGCCAGCAGCTTAGTAGATAGCTTGACCTCCTACAATGAGCAGTTCTTC
CASSLVDSLTSYNEQFF
>-|TRBJ2-7|-|TRBV27
TGTGCCAGCAGGGTTGGGGACGAGGAGCAGTACTTC
CASRVGDEEQYF
>-|TRBJ2-5|few|TRBV5-4
TGTGCCAGCAGCTTGTCGGGAGTTCAAGAGACCCAGTACTTC
CASSLSGVQETQYF
>TRBD2|TRBJ2-1|-|TRBV30
TGTGCCTGGAGTGTTGTCGTTACTAGCGGCTCCTACAATGAGCAGTTCTTC
CAWSVVVTSGSYNEQFF
>TRBD1|TRBJ1-1|-|TRBV19
TGTGCCAGTATAAGGGACAGCTGGAACACTGAAGCTTTCTTT
CASIRDSWNTEAFF
>TRBD1|TRBJ1-5|-|TRBV2
TGTGCCAGCAGTGAAGGGACAGGGGACCAGCCCCAGCATTTT
CASSEGTGDQPQHF
>TRBD1|TRBJ1-1|few|TRBV7-2
TGTGCCAGCCAGGACAGGGAGGCTGAAGCTTTCTTT
CASQDREAEAFF
>TRBD2|TRBJ2-7|-|TRBV5-1
TGCGCCAGCAGCTTGGATAGCGGGAGGACCTACGAGCAGTACTTC
CASSLDSGRTYEQYF
>TRBD2|TRBJ2-1|-|TRBV29-1
TGCAGCGCAAGGACTAGACTCGATGAGCAGTTCTTC
CSARTRLDEQFF